These T cell receptor beta chains were read from a single sample in a study of OX40 agonist ivuxolimab in advanced cancers. Using immunoSEQ multiplex PCR, the repertoire was profiled, and TCRdb retains in-frame clones only, with some absent. Here the sample spans around 22,000 clones, about 88% being singletons. Sequenced material: CD4+ or CD8+ T cells sorted from blood, taken in a trial of the OX40 agonist ivuxolimab. These receptors all stem from an adult with an advanced solid tumor such as melanoma, head and neck, liver or kidney cancer. Both conserved end residues are part of each CDR3. The D gene is left open where the match is weak. Not every row has a clone size; where given, it reads once, few, many or a size class.

j_gene,abundance,v_gene,d_gene,CDR3aa,CDR3nt
TRBJ2-7,NA,TRBV11-2,TRBD1,CASSHRTGTYEQYF,TGTGCCAGCAGCCACCGGACAGGGACCTACGAGCAGTACTTC
TRBJ2-3,NA,TRBV6-4,NA,CASSDLGTQYF,TGTGCCAGCAGTGACCTGGGTACGCAGTATTTT
TRBJ2-7,NA,TRBV27,NA,CASSLSGREQYF,TGTGCCAGCAGTTTATCAGGGAGGGAGCAGTACTTC
TRBJ2-1,NA,TRBV7-9,NA,CASSLGTGSSYNEQFF,TGTGCCAGCAGCTTAGGGACCGGGAGCTCCTACAATGAGCAGTTCTTC
TRBJ2-1,few,TRBV5-1,TRBD2,CASSTTSGTVNEQFF,TGCGCCAGCAGCACGACTAGCGGGACCGTCAATGAGCAGTTCTTC
TRBJ1-5,NA,TRBV14,NA,CASSPRFAGSNQPQHF,TGTGCCAGCAGCCCCAGGTTCGCCGGAAGCAATCAGCCCCAGCATTTT
TRBJ2-7,NA,TRBV13,TRBD1,CASSSRQGVFSYEQYF,TGTGCCAGCAGCTCCCGACAGGGGGTCTTCTCCTACGAGCAGTACTTC
TRBJ2-1,NA,TRBV9,TRBD2,CASSPAGGRRGEQFF,TGTGCCAGCAGCCCGGCGGGCGGGAGACGAGGTGAGCAGTTCTTC
TRBJ2-7,once,TRBV5-6,NA,CASSLGNNYEQYF,TGTGCCAGCAGCTTGGGGAACAACTACGAGCAGTACTTC
TRBJ1-1,once,TRBV9,TRBD1,CASSVGTGTMNTEAFF,TGTGCCAGCAGCGTGGGGACAGGGACGATGAACACTGAAGCTTTCTTT
TRBJ1-5,NA,TRBV7-8,TRBD1,CASSLGVGTGGSFQPQHF,TGTGCCAGCAGCTTAGGGGTTGGTACAGGGGGCTCTTTTCAGCCCCAGCATTTT
TRBJ2-7,NA,TRBV7-2,NA,CASSLGADSYEQYF,TGTGCCAGCAGCTTAGGGGCGGATTCCTACGAGCAGTACTTC
TRBJ2-7,NA,TRBV6-1,NA,CASTQDSWSYEQYF,TGTGCCAGCACCCAGGACAGCTGGAGCTACGAGCAGTACTTC
TRBJ2-1,once,TRBV9,NA,CASSVEGAGGYNEQFF,TGTGCCAGCAGCGTAGAGGGAGCGGGCGGTTACAATGAGCAGTTCTTC
TRBJ2-7,NA,TRBV2,TRBD2,CASSEPRRGTSGSPYEQYF,TGTGCCAGCAGTGAACCCCGGAGGGGTACTAGCGGGAGCCCCTACGAGCAGTACTTC
TRBJ1-5,NA,TRBV19,TRBD1,CASSAGQGVWQPQHF,TGTGCCAGTAGTGCGGGACAGGGGGTTTGGCAGCCCCAGCATTTT
TRBJ2-1,NA,TRBV14,TRBD1,CASSQAFYRGENNEQFF,TGTGCCAGCAGCCAAGCGTTCTACAGGGGCGAAAACAATGAGCAGTTCTTC
TRBJ1-5,NA,TRBV5-5,NA,CASSLSAAPYSNQPQHF,TGTGCCAGCAGCTTGTCGGCGGCTCCTTATAGCAATCAGCCCCAGCATTTT
TRBJ2-3,NA,TRBV4-1,TRBD1,CASRPGQGNADTQYF,TGCGCCAGCCGACCGGGACAGGGGAACGCAGATACGCAGTATTTT
TRBJ2-7,NA,TRBV30,NA,CAWSVRGHEQYF,TGTGCCTGGAGTGTACGGGGGCACGAGCAGTACTTC
TRBJ2-7,medium-sized,TRBV30,NA,CAWSRSYEQYF,TGTGCCTGGAGTCGATCGTATGAGCAGTACTTC
TRBJ2-7,NA,TRBV19,TRBD2,CASSTSGSGYEQYF,TGTGCCAGTAGCACCAGCGGGAGCGGGTACGAGCAGTACTTC
TRBJ1-1,NA,TRBV19,NA,CASSIYGPNTEAFF,TGTGCCAGTAGTATATACGGGCCGAACACTGAAGCTTTCTTT
TRBJ1-1,NA,TRBV11-2,NA,CASSSGTKAFF,TGTGCCAGCAGCTCGGGGACCAAAGCTTTCTTT
TRBJ2-7,NA,TRBV18,TRBD2,CASSPSGLVGEQYF,TGTGCCAGCTCACCTAGCGGGCTCGTGGGGGAGCAGTACTTC
TRBJ1-5,NA,TRBV30,NA,CAWSYGGDQPQHF,TGTGCCTGGAGCTATGGGGGGGATCAGCCCCAGCATTTT
TRBJ2-7,NA,TRBV7-9,NA,CASSRSDDSTYEQYF,TGTGCCAGCAGCCGGTCAGACGACAGTACCTACGAGCAGTACTTC
TRBJ2-2,NA,TRBV6-5,NA,CASSYQRVNTGELFF,TGTGCCAGCAGTTACCAGCGGGTGAACACCGGGGAGCTGTTTTTT
TRBJ2-7,NA,TRBV13,TRBD2,CASSFSGRSYEQYF,TGTGCCAGCAGCTTCAGCGGGAGGAGCTACGAGCAGTACTTC
TRBJ2-7,NA,TRBV2,TRBD1,CASRPGQGPYEQYF,TGTGCCAGCAGACCGGGACAGGGGCCCTACGAGCAGTACTTC
TRBJ1-5,NA,TRBV10-3,TRBD1,CAAGTGELSSNQPQHF,TGTGCCGCCGGGACAGGGGAACTGTCTAGCAATCAGCCCCAGCATTTT
TRBJ2-7,NA,TRBV19,TRBD1,CASKGNGWTGDYEQYF,TGTGCCAGTAAGGGTAATGGGTGGACAGGGGACTACGAGCAGTACTTC
TRBJ2-7,NA,TRBV28,NA,CASSPVGGQSYEQYF,TGTGCCAGCAGCCCCGTCGGCGGACAGAGCTACGAGCAGTACTTC
TRBJ2-7,once,TRBV7-9,NA,CASSSTVVDSYEQYF,TGTGCCAGCAGCTCCACAGTGGTAGACTCCTACGAGCAGTACTTC
TRBJ2-1,NA,TRBV11-2,TRBD2,CASSLGTSGSVDNEQFF,TGTGCCAGCAGCTTAGGGACTAGCGGGAGTGTCGACAATGAGCAGTTCTTC
TRBJ2-1,NA,TRBV6-1,TRBD2,CASSEHVAGAGNEQFF,TGTGCCAGCAGTGAACATGTAGCGGGAGCCGGCAATGAGCAGTTCTTC
TRBJ2-2,NA,TRBV5-4,NA,CASSLRLGWTGELFF,TGTGCCAGCAGCTTACGACTTGGGTGGACCGGGGAGCTGTTTTTT
TRBJ2-7,NA,TRBV7-8,NA,CASSLAQWRESSEQYF,TGTGCCAGCAGCTTAGCCCAGTGGAGGGAGTCTTCCGAGCAGTACTTC
TRBJ2-7,NA,TRBV27,NA,CASSLIQPSDYEQYF,TGTGCCAGCAGTTTAATACAGCCAAGCGACTACGAGCAGTACTTC
TRBJ2-5,NA,TRBV13,TRBD2,CASSLESGSQETQYF,TGTGCCAGCAGCTTAGAAAGCGGGAGCCAAGAGACCCAGTACTTC
TRBJ2-7,NA,TRBV19,TRBD2,CASSIFGGRADEQYF,TGTGCCAGTAGTATATTTGGCGGGAGGGCCGACGAGCAGTACTTC
TRBJ2-1,once,TRBV9,NA,CASSPPLVNEQFF,TGTGCCAGCAGCCCCCCCCTCGTCAATGAGCAGTTCTTC
TRBJ2-7,NA,TRBV2,TRBD2,CASSEWSSGSYEQYF,TGTGCCAGCAGTGAATGGTCTAGCGGTTCCTACGAGCAGTACTTC
TRBJ2-7,once,TRBV19,TRBD1,CASSIDSGTGSIEQYF,TGTGCCAGTAGTATAGATTCAGGGACAGGTTCTATCGAGCAGTACTTC
TRBJ2-1,NA,TRBV19,TRBD2,CASSPRLAGDPNEQFF,TGTGCCAGTAGTCCGCGACTAGCGGGAGATCCGAATGAGCAGTTCTTC
TRBJ2-7,NA,TRBV7-2,TRBD1,CASSLERDSSYEQYF,TGTGCCAGCAGCTTGGAAAGGGACAGTTCCTACGAGCAGTACTTC
TRBJ2-2,NA,TRBV10-3,TRBD2,CAISELGTSGRRNTGELFF,TGTGCCATCAGTGAGTTAGGGACTAGCGGGAGGCGCAACACCGGGGAGCTGTTTTTT
TRBJ2-5,NA,TRBV14,NA,CASSPNLGTPSQETQYF,TGTGCCAGCAGCCCAAACCTTGGGACACCCTCTCAAGAGACCCAGTACTTC
TRBJ2-3,NA,TRBV5-6,NA,CASSLFSTDTQYF,TGTGCCAGCAGCCTTTTCAGCACAGATACGCAGTATTTT
TRBJ1-2,once,TRBV11-2,NA,CASSPRGGVPYGYTF,TGTGCCAGCAGCCCAAGGGGGGGCGTCCCCTATGGCTACACCTTC
TRBJ2-7,once,TRBV13,TRBD2,CASSPSGSWNEQYF,TGTGCCAGCAGCCCTAGCGGGAGTTGGAACGAGCAGTACTTC
TRBJ2-7,NA,TRBV7-6,TRBD2,CASSLGLSGSDSYEQYF,TGTGCCAGCAGCTTAGGTTTAAGCGGGAGCGATTCCTACGAGCAGTACTTC